These 20 T cell receptor beta chains came from one sample sequenced in a study of shared clonotypes between healthy human individuals. Sequencing was performed with immunoSEQ multiplex PCR; in TCRdb, only in-frame clones are kept and a portion is missing. The data contain about 1.5 million clones, around 98% of them seen just once; the ten biggest clones take up around 0.45%. The sequenced sample consisted of naive CD4+ T cells sorted from blood. Subset noted: CD45RA+ positively selected. The receptors stem from a man younger than 45 in good health.

The rearrangement uses TRBV25-1 and TRBJ2-1; 11 bases fit TRBD2. The CDR3 sequence is 17 residues long. V lost 3 bases and J lost 2; bases outside the gene matches: 6. Per the germline V gene, CDR1 is MGHDK and CDR2 is SYGVNS. The DNA of the CDR3 is TGTGCCAGCAGTGACGCGGGACTAGCGGACCCCTACAATGAGCAGTTCTTC. It encodes CASSDAGLADPYNEQFF. Together with reference TRBV25-1 and TRBJ2-1, the CDR3 gives the full variable domain: EADIYQTPRYLVIGTGKKITLECSQTMGHDKMYWYQQDPGMELHLIHYSYGVNSTEKGDLSSESTVSRIRTEHFPLTLESARPSHTSQYLCASSDAGLADPYNEQFFGPGTRLTVL.

In nucleotides, the CDR3 is TGCGCCAGCAGTGAGCAGGGGTCTACTGAAGCTTTCTTT. The encoded protein is CASSEQGSTEAFF. V usage is TRBV10-2 and J usage is TRBJ1-1; a weak D match, TRBD1 (6 bases). V shed 2 bases and J shed 5 bases, with 9 bases lying between them. CDR3 length: 13 residues. From germline, CDR1 is WSHSY and CDR2 SAAADI.

This rearrangement joins TRBV18 to TRBJ2-5; 7 positions agree with TRBD1. Trimming removed 8 bases from V and 5 bases from J; junction bases left unmatched: 14. The CDR3 is 15 amino acids. Looked up from germline, CDR1 is KGHSH and CDR2 is LQKENI. The CDR3 DNA is TGTGCCAGCATCTCGGGACAGCCGTTAGGGGAGACCCAGTACTTC. Translation gives CASISGQPLGETQYF.

The chain couples TRBV5-1 to TRBJ2-3; tentatively, D is TRBD1 or TRBD2 (5 bases each). V lost 2 bases to trimming and J lost 2 bases, with 9 bases between them. The germline CDR1 and CDR2 sequences are SGHRS and YFSETQ. CDR3 length equals 14 residues. CDR3 nucleotides: TGCGCCAGCAGCTTCGGAGGACACACAGATACGCAGTATTTT. It translates to CASSFGGHTDTQYF.

The genes are TRBV5-1 and TRBJ1-3; 10 positions agree with TRBD1. CDR1 SGHRS and CDR2 YFSETQ come from the germline V gene. The CDR3 has 14 amino acids. V was clipped by 5 bases and J by 2 bases; unmatched bases: 1. The DNA of the CDR3 is TGCGCCAGCAGGGGACAGGGGACTGGAAACACCATATATTTT. This encodes CASRGQGTGNTIYF.

J is TRBJ1-3 and V is TRBV30; D might be TRBD1 (5 bases). Per the germline V gene, CDR1 is GTSNPN and CDR2 is SVGIG (reference sequence). The CDR3 has 15 amino acids. The germline V and J ends were trimmed by 3 bases and 4 bases, with 16 bases remaining between them. The DNA for the CDR3 is TGTGCCTGGAGCACAACCGGGACGCCGGGAAACACCATATATTTT. Translated: CAWSTTGTPGNTIYF.

Only one count was recorded for this clone. The rearrangement joins TRBV19 to TRBJ1-5; D is undetermined. V was clipped by 5 bases and J by 3 bases, with 8 bases between them. CDR1 and CDR2 from the germline V gene are LNHDA and SQIVND (reference sequence). The CDR3 covers 13 residues. CDR3 coding DNA: TGTGCCAGTAGTCGGAGAACCAATCAGCCCCAGCATTTT. This codes for CASSRRTNQPQHF.

The chain uses TRBV29-1 and TRBJ2-7; 9 nucleotides line up with TRBD1. Germline assignment: CDR1 SQVTM and CDR2 ANQGSEA. J lost 1 base, V lost 1 base, and 5 bases had no gene match. The CDR3 totals 15 residues. CDR3 in amino acids: CSVEVQGQGSYEQYF. As DNA, the CDR3 is TGCAGCGTTGAAGTCCAGGGACAGGGTTCCTACGAGCAGTACTTC.

The genes are TRBV15 and TRBJ2-7; TRBD2 aligns across 8 bases. The CDR3 is made up of 17 amino acids. V dropped 0 bases and J dropped 5; count of bases not matched to a gene: 12. CDR1 is LNHNV, CDR2 YYDKDF, per germline (reference sequence). The CDR3 spells CATSRDTAGGFNNEQYF. The CDR3 nucleotides are TGTGCCACCAGCAGAGATACTGCGGGAGGTTTCAATAACGAGCAGTACTTC. Filled out from reference TRBV15 and TRBJ2-7, the complete variable domain reads DAMVIQNPRYQVTQFGKPVTLSCSQTLNHNVMYWYQQKSSQAPKLLFHYYDKDFNNEADTPDNFQSRRPNTSFCFLDIRSPGLGDTAMYLCATSRDTAGGFNNEQYFGPGTRLTVT.

V usage is TRBV5-8 and J usage is TRBJ2-7; a weak D match, TRBD1 (6 bases). Germline V gives CDR1 SGHTS, CDR2 YDEGEE. The CDR3 is 17 residues long. The V end was cut by 4 bases, the J end by 0 bases, with 20 bases between. The CDR3 loop is CASSRPLVGRGSYEQYF. In DNA form, the CDR3 reads TGTGCCAGCAGCCGCCCTCTTGTTGGCAGGGGCTCCTACGAGCAGTACTTC.

This clone was seen a single time. At the DNA level, this CDR3 is encoded by other sequences in the same sample as well. The V and J genes are TRBV5-1 and TRBJ2-3; D remains ambiguous. V was shortened by 4 bases and J by 0 bases, with 9 bases between the two germline ends. CDR3 length: 14 residues. The V gene's germline CDR1 is SGHRS and CDR2 YFSETQ. The CDR3 nucleotides read TGCGCCAGCAGCCCGGGCGGAAGCACAGATACGCAGTATTTT. It encodes CASSPGGSTDTQYF.

V usage is TRBV19 and J usage is TRBJ2-1, with 15 bases aligning to TRBD2. The trim removed 4 bases at V and 0 bases at J, leaving 1 base unmatched. Germline CDR1 LNHDA, CDR2 SQIVND (reference sequence). The CDR3 is made up of 17 amino acids. The CDR3 bases are TGTGCCAGTAGTAGGACTAGCGGGAGGGCCTCCTACAATGAGCAGTTCTTC. Its protein product is CASSRTSGRASYNEQFF.

The rearrangement joins TRBV9 to TRBJ2-1; D is undetermined. The length of the CDR3 is 15 residues. V was clipped by 4 bases and J by 2 bases, with 13 bases between them. From germline, CDR1 is SGDLS and CDR2 YYNGEE. The CDR3, as DNA: TGTGCCAGCAGCCAAAGTAGTGCCCCCTACAATGAGCAGTTCTTC. It translates to CASSQSSAPYNEQFF.

The J gene is TRBJ2-3, the V gene TRBV14; TRBD2 might be the D (6 bases). Germline V gene sequence: CDR1 SGHDN, CDR2 FVKESK. The V end was cut by 3 bases, the J end by 1 base, with 11 bases between. The CDR3 extends over 15 amino acids. This chain's CDR3 is CASSHGSGGTDTQYF. The CDR3 DNA is TGTGCCAGCAGCCACGGGAGTGGGGGCACAGATACGCAGTATTTT.

The CDR3 DNA reads as TGTGCCAGCTCACCAGAACGGGTAGGGGCCAACGTCCTGACTTTC. It specifies CASSPERVGANVLTF. V gene TRBV18 combines with J gene TRBJ2-6; D not resolved. The germline CDR1 and CDR2 sequences are KGHSH and LQKENI. The CDR3 spans 15 residues. V lost 2 bases and J lost 4, with 9 bases in between.

This clone was recorded only once. V is TRBV5-1 and J is TRBJ2-2, with TRBD1 as a possible D gene (6 bases). The germline CDR1 and CDR2 sequences are SGHRS and YFSETQ. The CDR3 extends over 13 amino acids. V was pared by 2 bases and J by 6 bases, with 8 bases between. CDR3 in DNA: TGCGCCAGCAGCTTAGGGACATCCGGGGAGCTGTTTTTT. Translating gives CASSLGTSGELFF.

J is TRBJ2-7 and V is TRBV7-8; 11 nucleotides agree with TRBD2. The CDR3 is made up of 17 amino acids. The germline V gene encodes CDR1 SGHVS and CDR2 FQNEAQ. The V gene end was trimmed by 3 bases and the J gene end by 0 bases; junction bases not matched to a gene: 7. As DNA, the CDR3 is TGTGCCAGCAGCTTTTCCCGTAGCGGGAGGGCCTCCTACGAGCAGTACTTC. Its translation is CASSFSRSGRASYEQYF.

The chain employs TRBV27 and TRBJ2-6, with D unclear. The CDR3 extends over 18 amino acids. The germline V gene has CDR1 MNHEY and CDR2 SMNVEV (reference sequence). V dropped 2 bases and J dropped 2 bases, with 16 bases sitting between them. In DNA, the CDR3 is TGTGCCAGCAGTTTAATGGGCCGTGCAAGCGCTGGGGCCAACGTCCTGACTTTC. It translates to CASSLMGRASAGANVLTF.

The CDR3 loop is CASSLDRTGNQPQHF. The DNA for the CDR3 is TGTGCCAGCAGCTTAGATAGGACAGGCAATCAGCCCCAGCATTTT. This chain connects TRBV7-9 to TRBJ1-5; D is perhaps TRBD1 (6 bases). CDR1 is SEHNR, CDR2 FQNEAQ, per germline (reference sequence). This CDR3 spans 15 amino acids. Trimming cost V 1 base and J 2 bases, with 9 bases left between them. The full variable domain, its missing parts supplied by reference TRBV7-9 and TRBJ1-5, is DTGVSQNPRHKITKRGQNVTFRCDPISEHNRLYWYRQTLGQGPEFLTYFQNEAQLEKSRLLSDRFSAERPKGSFSTLEIQRTEQGDSAMYLCASSLDRTGNQPQHFGDGTRLSIL.

The genes are TRBV5-1 and TRBJ2-7; a weak D match, TRBD1 (5 bases). This CDR3 is 14 amino acids long. Germline CDR1 is SGHRS and CDR2 is YFSETQ. Trimming took 3 bases from V and 2 from J, leaving 12 bases between them. For the CDR3, the DNA is TGCGCCAGCAGCTCCCAGACAGAAACCTACGAGCAGTACTTC. Translated: CASSSQTETYEQYF.